This T cell receptor (beta chain) is drawn from a study of radiotherapy plus CTLA-4 blockade in lung cancer. Alongside CTLA-4 blockade with ipilimumab, patients with chemo-refractory metastatic non-small-cell lung cancer received focal radiation. The repertoire was sequenced with immunoSEQ multiplex PCR; TCRdb's copy has only in-frame clones and lacks some. The sample contains roughly 75,000 clones, roughly four fifths of which appear only once. Trimming pared 8 bases from V and 7 bases from J, leaving 18 bases between. CDR3 size: 14 residues. Germline CDR1 reads MNHEY; CDR2 reads SMNVEV (reference sequence).

This TCR was sampled from a human donor with non-small cell lung cancer who had stable disease on radiotherapy plus ipilimumab. The specimen comprised peripheral blood, sampled from a patient treated with radiotherapy plus ipilimumab. The rearrangement links TRBV27 to TRBJ2-1; D remains ambiguous. Here the CDR3 reads CASSTYKKGNEQFF. DNA for the CDR3: TGTGCCAGCTCCACTTACAAGAAGGGTAATGAGCAGTTCTTC.